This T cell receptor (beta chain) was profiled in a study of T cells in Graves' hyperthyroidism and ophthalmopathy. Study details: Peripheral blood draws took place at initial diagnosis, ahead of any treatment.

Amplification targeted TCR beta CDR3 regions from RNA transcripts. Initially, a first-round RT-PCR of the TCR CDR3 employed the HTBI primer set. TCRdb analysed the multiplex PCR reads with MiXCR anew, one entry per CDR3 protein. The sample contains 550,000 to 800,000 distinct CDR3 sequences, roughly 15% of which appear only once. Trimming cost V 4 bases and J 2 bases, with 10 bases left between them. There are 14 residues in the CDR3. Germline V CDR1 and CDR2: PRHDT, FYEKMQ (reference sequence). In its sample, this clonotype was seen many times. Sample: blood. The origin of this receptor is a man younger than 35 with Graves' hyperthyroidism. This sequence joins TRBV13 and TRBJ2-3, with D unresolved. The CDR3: CASSSAVFTDTQYF. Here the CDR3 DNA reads TGTGCCAGCAGCTCGGCGGTATTCACAGATACGCAGTATTTT.